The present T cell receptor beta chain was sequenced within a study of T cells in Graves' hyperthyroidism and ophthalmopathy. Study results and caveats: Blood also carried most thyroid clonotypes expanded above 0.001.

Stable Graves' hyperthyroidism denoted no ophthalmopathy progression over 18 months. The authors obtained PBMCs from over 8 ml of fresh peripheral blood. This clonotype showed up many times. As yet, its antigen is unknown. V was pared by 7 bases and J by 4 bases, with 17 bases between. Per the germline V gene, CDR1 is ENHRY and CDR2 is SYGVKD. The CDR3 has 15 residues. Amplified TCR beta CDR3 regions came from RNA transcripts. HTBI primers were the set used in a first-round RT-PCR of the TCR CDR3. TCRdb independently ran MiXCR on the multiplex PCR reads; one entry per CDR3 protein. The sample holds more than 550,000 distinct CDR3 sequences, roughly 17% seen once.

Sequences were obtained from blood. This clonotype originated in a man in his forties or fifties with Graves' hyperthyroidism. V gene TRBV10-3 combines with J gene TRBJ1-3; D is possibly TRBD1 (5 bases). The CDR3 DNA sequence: TGTGCCATCACTGACGAGGGGCGCCGGGGAAACACCATATATTTT. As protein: CAITDEGRRGNTIYF.